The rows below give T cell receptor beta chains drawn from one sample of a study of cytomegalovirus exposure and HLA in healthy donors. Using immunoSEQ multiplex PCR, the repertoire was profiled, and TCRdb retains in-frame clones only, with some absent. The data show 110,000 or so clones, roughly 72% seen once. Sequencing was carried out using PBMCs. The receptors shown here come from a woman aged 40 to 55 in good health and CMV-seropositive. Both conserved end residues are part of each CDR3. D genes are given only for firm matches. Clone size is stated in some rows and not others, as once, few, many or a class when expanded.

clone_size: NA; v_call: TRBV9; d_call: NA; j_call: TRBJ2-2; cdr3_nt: TGTGCCAGCAGCGTAGGGGTAGGGGGAACCGGGGAGCTGTTTTTT; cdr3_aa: CASSVGVGGTGELFF
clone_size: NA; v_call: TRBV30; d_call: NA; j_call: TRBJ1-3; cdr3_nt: TGTGCCTGGAGTCCTGAATCAGGTGGCACCATATATTTT; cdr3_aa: CAWSPESGGTIYF
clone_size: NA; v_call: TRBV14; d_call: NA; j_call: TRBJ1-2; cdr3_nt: TGTGCCAGCAGCCCCCTCGGGACTCTAACTGGCGGGTATGGCTACACCTTC; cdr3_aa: CASSPLGTLTGGYGYTF
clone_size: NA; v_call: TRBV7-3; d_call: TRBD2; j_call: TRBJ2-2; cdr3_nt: TGTGCCAGCAGCTCCGGACTAGCGGGAGTCCCCGGGGAGCTGTTTTTT; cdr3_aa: CASSSGLAGVPGELFF
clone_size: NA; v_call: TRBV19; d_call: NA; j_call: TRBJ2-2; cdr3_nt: TGTGCCAGTAGTATAATGGCAGGAGGGAGGACCGGGGAGCTGTTTTTT; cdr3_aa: CASSIMAGGRTGELFF
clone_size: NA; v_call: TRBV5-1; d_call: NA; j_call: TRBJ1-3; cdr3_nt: TGCGCCAGCAGCTTGGTGGGGTGGGACACAATCGACTCTGGAAACACCATATATTTT; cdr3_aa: CASSLVGWDTIDSGNTIYF
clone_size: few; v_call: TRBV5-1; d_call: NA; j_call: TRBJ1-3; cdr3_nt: TGCGCCAGCAGCATGGACAGCCTCTCTGGAAACACCATATATTTT; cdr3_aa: CASSMDSLSGNTIYF
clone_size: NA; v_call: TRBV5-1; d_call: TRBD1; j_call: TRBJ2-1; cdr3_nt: TGCGCCACCCGACAGGGGGTAAACAATGAGCAGTTCTTC; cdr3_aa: CATRQGVNNEQFF
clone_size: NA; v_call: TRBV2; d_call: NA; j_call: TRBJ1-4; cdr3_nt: TGTGCCAGCAAGCAGGGTTCAACTAATGAAAAACTGTTTTTT; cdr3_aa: CASKQGSTNEKLFF
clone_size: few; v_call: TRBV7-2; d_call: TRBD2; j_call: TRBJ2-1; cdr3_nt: TGTGCCAGCAGCTTAGGGGTAGCGGGGCGGGATGAGCAGTTCTTC; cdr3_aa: CASSLGVAGRDEQFF